The 30 T cell receptor beta chains in this list originate from one sample, sequenced in a study of vaccination and CD4 T cells after COVID-19. Treatment indicated: roughly 10-day PBMC culture with coronavirus spike peptide pools or control peptides (ViraFEST assay). These receptors have no identified antigens. Cultured CD4+ T-cell DNA underwent Oncomine TCR Beta short-read sequencing. A single record per CDR3 protein comes from TCRdb applying MiXCR to the PCR reads. The data hold 15,000 to 20,000 distinct CDR3 sequences, with around 80% observed a single time. The input for sequencing was CD4+ T cells from blood, cultured in vitro, taken after SARS-CoV-2 vaccination. The receptor source for this set is a human donor who received a COVID-19 vaccine.

This clonotype turned up a few times. The chain combines TRBV30 with TRBJ2-5; D is possibly TRBD1 (5 bases). This CDR3 spans 12 amino acids. The ends were cut back, 8 bases at V and 2 bases at J, with 12 bases in the middle. Germline values: CDR1 GTSNPN, CDR2 SVGIG (reference sequence). Here the CDR3 reads CARADTQETQYF. The CDR3, as DNA: TGTGCCCGTGCGGACACACAAGAGACCCAGTACTTC. Using reference TRBV30 and TRBJ2-5 for the parts outside the CDR3, the full variable domain is SQTIHQWPATLVQPVGSPLSLECTVEGTSNPNLYWYRQAAGRGLQLLFYSVGIGQISSEVPQNLSASRPQDRQFILSSKKLLLSDSGFYLCARADTQETQYFGPGTRLLVL.

Only a few counts were recorded for this clonotype. This sequence joins TRBV5-4 and TRBJ2-3; possibly TRBD1 for D (5 bases). Germline CDR1 reads SGHNT; CDR2 reads YYREEE (reference sequence). The CDR3 is 15 residues long. V lost 0 bases and J 6 bases, leaving 14 bases between the germline ends. Here the CDR3 DNA reads TGTGCCAGCAGCTTGGGCTCCGGGTCAGGGGATACGCAGTATTTT. Translating gives CASSLGSGSGDTQYF.

V and J are TRBV2 and TRBJ2-7; D is perhaps TRBD2 (6 bases). Trimming cost V 3 bases and J 10 bases, with 19 bases left between them. The CDR3 sequence is 14 residues long. Germline V lookup: CDR1 SNHLY, CDR2 FYNNEI. CDR3 amino acids: CASSDGSSGLTQYF. In DNA form, the CDR3 reads TGTGCCAGCAGTGACGGAAGTAGCGGCCTCACCCAGTACTTC. The full variable domain, completed using reference TRBV2 and TRBJ2-7, is EPEVTQTPSHQVTQMGQEVILRCVPISNHLYFYWYRQILGQKVEFLVSFYNNEISEKSEIFDDQFSVERPDGSNFTLKIRSTKLEDSAMYFCASSDGSSGLTQYFGPGTRLTVT.

J is TRBJ2-2 and V is TRBV12-3 or TRBV12-4; no firm D call. CDR3 length: 13 residues. The V end lost 6 bases, the J end lost 3 bases, and 8 bases lay between the germline ends. As DNA, the CDR3 is TGTGCCAGCAGCACCCTCCACACCGGGGAGCTGTTTTTT. Translation gives CASSTLHTGELFF.

The chain employs TRBV7-2 and TRBJ2-5; 11 bases line up with TRBD2. The J segment lost 2 bases and the V segment lost 1 base, leaving 3 bases of the junction unmatched. The CDR3 is 16 residues long. Germline V gene sequence: CDR1 SGHTA, CDR2 FQGNSA. The CDR3 DNA follows: TGTGCCAGCAGCTTAGATCTAGCGGGGGGTCAAGAGACCCAGTACTTC. It specifies CASSLDLAGGQETQYF.

This clonotype was seen a single time. This chain uses TRBV5-4 with TRBJ1-2; TRBD1 matches 9 bases. J gave up 8 bases and V 6 bases, and 11 bases lay outside the gene matches. The germline gives CDR1 SGHNT, CDR2 YYREEE (reference sequence). This CDR3 region has 14 residues. For the CDR3, the DNA is TGTGCCAGCACCGCGATACAGGGGGCAACGGGCTACACCTTC. It encodes CASTAIQGATGYTF.

The chain carries TRBV5-6 and TRBJ1-6; D ambiguous. CDR3 length: 14 amino acids. V lost 0 bases to trimming and J lost 9 bases, with 10 bases between them. CDR1 is SGHDT, CDR2 YYEEEE, per germline. CDR3 region: CASSLVFGGSPLHF. Written as DNA, the CDR3 is TGTGCCAGCAGCTTGGTTTTTGGAGGTTCACCCCTCCACTTT.

The chain employs TRBV7-2 and TRBJ2-3, with 9 nucleotides matching TRBD2. Germline CDR1 reads SGHTA; CDR2 reads FQGNSA. J was trimmed by 0 bases and V by 1 base; bases with no gene match: 8. This CDR3 comprises 18 residues. Here the CDR3 reads CASSLGGSGGRSTDTQYF. CDR3 sequence (DNA): TGTGCCAGCAGCTTAGGCGGAAGCGGGGGGCGCAGCACAGATACGCAGTATTTT.

This clonotype appeared a few times. The rearrangement links TRBV5-1 to TRBJ2-7; 7 bases fit TRBD2. The CDR3 consists of 15 residues. Looked up from germline, CDR1 is SGHRS and CDR2 is YFSETQ. Unmatched junction bases numbered 11, after V lost 3 bases and J lost 5 bases. CDR3 amino acids: CASSSAGRVDDEQYF. CDR3 nucleotide sequence: TGCGCCAGCAGCTCCGCGGGGAGGGTCGACGACGAGCAGTACTTC. The full variable domain, rest sourced from reference TRBV5-1 and TRBJ2-7, is KAGVTQTPRYLIKTRGQQVTLSCSPISGHRSVSWYQQTPGQGLQFLFEYFSETQRNKGNFPGRFSGRQFSNSRSEMNVSTLELGDSALYLCASSSAGRVDDEQYFGPGTRLTVT.

This chain links TRBV7-2 with TRBJ1-5; the D is unclear. The CDR3 has 15 amino acids. Germline values: CDR1 SGHTA, CDR2 FQGNSA. V was trimmed by 2 bases and J by 0 bases, leaving 8 bases between them. The CDR3 here is CASSLSITSNQPQHF. In DNA form, the CDR3 reads TGTGCCAGCAGCTTATCCATAACTAGCAATCAGCCCCAGCATTTT.

In its sample, this clonotype was seen a few times. The V and J genes are TRBV20-1 and TRBJ2-2, with D perhaps being TRBD1 or TRBD2 (7 bases each). This CDR3 is 14 amino acids long. The V end was cut by 6 bases, the J end by 3 bases, with 14 bases between. Germline CDR1 reads DFQATT; CDR2 reads SNEGSKA (reference sequence). The chain's CDR3 is CSARGGVYTGELFF. In DNA form, the CDR3 reads TGCAGTGCCAGGGGGGGGGTTTACACCGGGGAGCTGTTTTTT.

CDR3 sequence: CASSPRQGAGEAFF. DNA for the CDR3: TGTGCCAGCAGCCCCCGACAGGGGGCGGGTGAAGCTTTCTTT. This chain uses TRBV7-2 with TRBJ1-1, with TRBD1 identical over 10 bases. The germline V gene has CDR1 SGHTA and CDR2 FQGNSA. Trimming at V came to 5 bases and at J to 7 bases, leaving 7 bases not matched to a gene. The CDR3 covers 14 residues.

The V and J genes are TRBV19 and TRBJ2-7, with 11 bases matching TRBD1. Germline V gives CDR1 LNHDA, CDR2 SQIVND (reference sequence). V gave up 5 bases and J gave up 5 bases; unmatched junction bases: 8. This CDR3 comprises 15 residues. The CDR3 protein is CASSYLDRGHHEQYF. For the CDR3, the DNA is TGTGCCAGTAGTTATTTGGACAGGGGGCACCACGAGCAGTACTTC.

The rearrangement links TRBV24-1 to TRBJ2-7, with 12 bases fitting TRBD1. Germline values: CDR1 KGHDR, CDR2 SFDVKD. This CDR3 has 15 amino acids. The J segment lost 4 bases and the V segment lost 2 bases, leaving 2 bases of the junction unmatched. CDR3 sequence reads: CATSDSGQGAYEQYF. The CDR3 bases are TGTGCCACCAGTGATTCGGGACAGGGGGCTTACGAGCAGTACTTC.

V is TRBV12-5 and J is TRBJ1-1, with D possibly TRBD1 on 5 matching bases. V was clipped by 7 bases and J by 6 bases, with 18 bases between them. Germline CDR1 is LGHNT and CDR2 is FRNRAP. CDR3 length equals 14 residues. The CDR3 sequence: CASAPSGGRAEAFF. The CDR3, as DNA: TGTGCTAGTGCCCCCTCTGGGGGTAGGGCTGAAGCTTTCTTT.

DNA for the CDR3: TGTGCCATTATGGGGCCTAATGAAAAACTGTTTTTT. As protein: CAIMGPNEKLFF. The V and J genes are TRBV25-1 and TRBJ1-4; a weak D match, TRBD1 (5 bases). The germline V gene has CDR1 MGHDK and CDR2 SYGVNS. V lost 10 bases and J lost 3, with 9 bases in between. This CDR3 spans 12 amino acids.

V gene TRBV6-1 combines with J gene TRBJ1-5; possibly TRBD1 for D (6 bases). Trimming took off 6 bases at V and 7 bases at J, with 22 bases between the two ends. Per germline, CDR1 MNHNS and CDR2 SASEGT. The CDR3 runs to 16 residues. The CDR3 protein is CASSPEGWAGAQPQHF. DNA for the CDR3: TGTGCCAGCAGCCCCGAAGGTTGGGCAGGGGCACAGCCCCAGCATTTT.

The chain combines TRBV2 with TRBJ2-3; 15 nucleotides align to TRBD2. The CDR3 has 19 amino acids. From germline, CDR1 is SNHLY and CDR2 FYNNEI. Unmatched junction bases numbered 12, after V lost 6 bases and J lost 2 bases. In nucleotides, the CDR3 is TGTGCCAGCAGGGGGGAGGGACTAGCGGGGGGCCACGCCACAGATACGCAGTATTTT. This encodes CASRGEGLAGGHATDTQYF.

V and J are TRBV19 and TRBJ2-7; D uncertain. The V end lost 3 bases, the J end lost 0 bases, and 12 bases lay between the germline ends. Germline CDR1 LNHDA, CDR2 SQIVND (reference sequence). The CDR3 has 15 amino acids. The chain's CDR3 is CASSMSRQYSYEQYF. The CDR3 DNA reads TGTGCCAGTAGTATGAGCCGGCAGTACTCCTACGAGCAGTACTTC. Using reference TRBV19 and TRBJ2-7 for the parts outside the CDR3, the full variable domain is DGGITQSPKYLFRKEGQNVTLSCEQNLNHDAMYWYRQDPGQGLRLIYYSQIVNDFQKGDIAEGYSVSREKKESFPLTVTSAQKNPTAFYLCASSMSRQYSYEQYFGPGTRLTVT.

The V call is TRBV6-1, the J call TRBJ1-6, with 8 positions matching TRBD1. The germline V gene encodes CDR1 MNHNS and CDR2 SASEGT. This CDR3 is 18 amino acids long. Losses at the gene ends were 7 bases for V and 1 base for J; bases not matched to a gene: 12. CDR3 nucleotides: TGTGCCAGCACCCAGAGGGCGGACAGGGTTTCCTATAATTCACCCCTCCACTTT. As protein: CASTQRADRVSYNSPLHF.

In nucleotides, the CDR3 is TGTGCCAGCAGGGAGGGACTTATAGCCAAAAACATTCAGTACTTC. Protein: CASREGLIAKNIQYF. The chain recombines TRBV2 with TRBJ2-4; weak D call: TRBD2 (6 bases). The CDR3 contains 15 residues. Germline values: CDR1 SNHLY, CDR2 FYNNEI. Between the trimmed V and J ends, which lost 6 bases and 0 bases, there was a span of 12 bases.

The chain has TRBV24-1 and TRBJ2-2; D is unclear. Germline V gene data show CDR1 as KGHDR and CDR2 as SFDVKD. The length of the CDR3 is 16 residues. V was clipped by 3 bases and J by 0 bases, with 10 bases between them. The CDR3 reads CATSDRKPTNTGELFF. DNA of the CDR3: TGTGCCACCAGTGATAGAAAGCCTACGAACACCGGGGAGCTGTTTTTT.

V is TRBV6-5 and J is TRBJ2-1; D unresolved. CDR3 size: 13 residues. Trimming removed 2 bases from V and 4 bases from J, with 6 bases in between. Per the germline V gene, CDR1 is MNHEY and CDR2 is SVGAGI. CDR3 sequence: CASSYREYNEQFF. The CDR3 DNA reads as TGTGCCAGCAGTTACCGCGAATACAATGAGCAGTTCTTC.

CDR3 sequence: CSAATRDRGPPNYGYTF. The CDR3 DNA sequence: TGCAGTGCCGCGACCAGGGACAGGGGGCCGCCCAACTATGGCTACACCTTC. This rearrangement joins TRBV20-1 to TRBJ1-2, with TRBD1 identical over 12 bases. Trimming removed 6 bases from V and 2 bases from J; junction bases left unmatched: 13. The CDR3 has 17 residues. Germline CDR1 is DFQATT and CDR2 is SNEGSKA (reference sequence).

The CDR3 here is CASSLAGVPTDTQYF. The CDR3 DNA reads TGCGCCAGCAGCTTGGCCGGGGTCCCCACAGATACGCAGTATTTT. The chain carries TRBV5-1 and TRBJ2-3, with a weak D call TRBD2 (5 bases). The CDR3 is 15 amino acids. The ends were cut back, 0 bases at V and 2 bases at J, with 10 bases in the middle. CDR1 is SGHRS, CDR2 YFSETQ, per germline.

V gene TRBV25-1 combines with J gene TRBJ1-6; 8 positions match TRBD1. V shed 3 bases, J shed 5 bases, and the junction held 6 bases outside the gene matches. There are 16 residues in the CDR3. From germline, CDR1 is MGHDK and CDR2 SYGVNS. The CDR3 region has the DNA TGTGCCAGCAGTGATTCGACAGGGGAGGATAATTCACCCCTCCACTTT. Its protein product is CASSDSTGEDNSPLHF.

The gene calls are TRBV7-9 and TRBJ1-1; the D is unclear. The germline CDR1 and CDR2 sequences are SEHNR and FQNEAQ (reference sequence). V dropped 3 bases and J dropped 8 bases, with 13 bases sitting between them. This CDR3 is 13 amino acids long. CDR3: CASSLDTGGEAFF. The CDR3 nucleotides are TGTGCCAGCAGCTTGGATACGGGAGGAGAAGCTTTCTTT.

CDR3 sequence reads: CASSSSGLAGGGDTDTQYF. The DNA of the CDR3 is TGTGCCAGCAGTTCTTCCGGACTAGCGGGGGGAGGCGACACAGATACGCAGTATTTT. The chain is built from TRBV12-3 or TRBV12-4 and TRBJ2-3, with 14 bases identical to TRBD2. Trimming removed 4 bases from V and 2 bases from J; junction bases left unmatched: 11. The CDR3 totals 19 residues.

The CDR3 protein is CAWRRGTGGAAFF. The CDR3 DNA reads as TGTGCCTGGAGAAGGGGGACAGGGGGGGCTGCTTTCTTT. The chain recombines TRBV30 with TRBJ1-1, with TRBD1 matching 11 bases. V dropped 3 bases and J dropped 11; count of bases not matched to a gene: 8. This CDR3 is built from 13 residues. From germline, CDR1 is GTSNPN and CDR2 SVGIG (reference sequence). Combining the CDR3 with reference TRBV30 and TRBJ1-1 gives the whole variable domain SQTIHQWPATLVQPVGSPLSLECTVEGTSNPNLYWYRQAAGRGLQLLFYSVGIGQISSEVPQNLSASRPQDRQFILSSKKLLLSDSGFYLCAWRRGTGGAAFFGQGTRLTVV.

The J gene is TRBJ2-1, the V gene TRBV7-3, with 12 bases aligning to TRBD2. Germline lookup yields CDR1 SGHTA and CDR2 FQGTGA. This CDR3 spans 17 amino acids. J gave up 7 bases and V 5 bases, and 12 bases lay outside the gene matches. The CDR3 loop reads CASSPSASGGARNEQFF. In DNA form, the CDR3 reads TGTGCCAGCAGCCCCTCGGCTAGCGGGGGGGCCAGGAATGAGCAGTTCTTC.